This T cell receptor beta chain originates from a study of T cell repertoires in cytomegalovirus infection. As for the study in general: Use of recently identified HLA-C-restricted and well-studied HLA-B-restricted CMV epitopes was part of the study. Carrying CMV and the relevant HLA type showed in public TCR beta signatures.

This clonotype was seen a few times. Its antigen is not identified. The germline gives CDR1 MGHDK, CDR2 SYGVNS. V lost 4 bases and J 2 bases, leaving 11 bases between the germline ends. The CDR3 runs to 14 residues. Points from the study as a whole: CMV-specific TCR beta clonotypes restricted by HLA-C dominated the ex vivo response.

Each CDR3 protein is one row after TCRdb ran MiXCR on the reads. The repertoire includes roughly 500,000 distinct CDR3 sequences, roughly a third of them detected once, and roughly 16% sits in the top ten. The chain uses TRBV25-1 and TRBJ1-2, with unresolved D. This clonotype was sampled from a human donor in good health (CMV status not recorded). Some clones in this sample may be carry-over from other donors' samples. Specimen: cultured PBMCs, collected from culture after CMV antigen stimulation. DNA of the CDR3: TGTGCCAGCAGTGTTGACGGAGCCAACTATGGCTACACCTTC. It yields the protein CASSVDGANYGYTF.